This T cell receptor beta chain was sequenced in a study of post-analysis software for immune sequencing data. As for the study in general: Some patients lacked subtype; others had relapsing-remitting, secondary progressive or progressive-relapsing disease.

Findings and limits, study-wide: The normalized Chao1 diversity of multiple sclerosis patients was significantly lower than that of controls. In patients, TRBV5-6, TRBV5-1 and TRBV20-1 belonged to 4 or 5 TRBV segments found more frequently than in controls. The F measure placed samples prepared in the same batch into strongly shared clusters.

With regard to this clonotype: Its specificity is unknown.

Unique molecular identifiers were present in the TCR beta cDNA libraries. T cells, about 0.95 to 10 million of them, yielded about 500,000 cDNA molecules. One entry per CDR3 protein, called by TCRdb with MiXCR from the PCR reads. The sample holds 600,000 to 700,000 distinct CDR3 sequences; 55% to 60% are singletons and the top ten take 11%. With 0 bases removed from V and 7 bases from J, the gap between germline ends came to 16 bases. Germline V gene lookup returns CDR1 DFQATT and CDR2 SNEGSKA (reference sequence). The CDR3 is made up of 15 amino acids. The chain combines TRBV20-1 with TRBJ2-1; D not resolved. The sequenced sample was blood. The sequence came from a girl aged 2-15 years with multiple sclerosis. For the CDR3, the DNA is TGCAGTGCTAGAGATAACCCGCGCAAGTGGAATGAGCAGTTCTTC. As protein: CSARDNPRKWNEQFF.